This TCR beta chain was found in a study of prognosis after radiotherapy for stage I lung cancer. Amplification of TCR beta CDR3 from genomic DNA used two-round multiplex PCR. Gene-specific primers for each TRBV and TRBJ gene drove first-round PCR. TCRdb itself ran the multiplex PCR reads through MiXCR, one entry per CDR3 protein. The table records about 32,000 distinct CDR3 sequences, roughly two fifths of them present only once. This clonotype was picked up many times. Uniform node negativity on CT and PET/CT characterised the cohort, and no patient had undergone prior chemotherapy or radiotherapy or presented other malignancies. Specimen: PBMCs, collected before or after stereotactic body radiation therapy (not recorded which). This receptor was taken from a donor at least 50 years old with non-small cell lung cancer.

The CDR3 region has the DNA TGCGCCAGCAGCTGGACAGGGGGCGATGGCGGCGAGCAGTACTTC. It specifies CASSWTGGDGGEQYF. The rearrangement joins TRBV5-1 to TRBJ2-7; 11 bases fit TRBD1. The CDR3 runs to 15 residues. Per germline, CDR1 SGHRS and CDR2 YFSETQ. The junction had 8 bases not matched to a gene; V was cut back by 3 bases and J by 6 bases. Full variable domain (missing parts from reference TRBV5-1 and TRBJ2-7): KAGVTQTPRYLIKTRGQQVTLSCSPISGHRSVSWYQQTPGQGLQFLFEYFSETQRNKGNFPGRFSGRQFSNSRSEMNVSTLELGDSALYLCASSWTGGDGGEQYFGPGTRLTVT.